The T cell receptor beta chain described here comes from a study of blood T cell repertoires in COVID-19. Original data processing: By means of reference gene primer amplification, nucleated cell counts were estimated. Clones were sequenced by immunoSEQ multiplex PCR, and TCRdb holds only the in-frame ones, with some missing. V and J calls and clone size come straight from that table; D and trimming were deduced from the DNA. The table includes about 260,000 clones, 80% to 90% detected once. Germline loops: CDR1 SQVTM, CDR2 ANQGSEA. The CDR3 sequence is 11 residues long. After removal of 7 bases from V and 10 bases from J, the junction contained 7 bases not matched to a gene.

The chain recombines TRBV29-1 with TRBJ1-1; 9 positions match TRBD1. The sequence was collected from a woman aged 50 to 60 with acute or convalescent COVID-19. The sample was peripheral blood. The CDR3 nucleotides read TGCAGCGCTCGGGACAGGGTAGTAGCTTTCTTT. Translated: CSARDRVVAFF.